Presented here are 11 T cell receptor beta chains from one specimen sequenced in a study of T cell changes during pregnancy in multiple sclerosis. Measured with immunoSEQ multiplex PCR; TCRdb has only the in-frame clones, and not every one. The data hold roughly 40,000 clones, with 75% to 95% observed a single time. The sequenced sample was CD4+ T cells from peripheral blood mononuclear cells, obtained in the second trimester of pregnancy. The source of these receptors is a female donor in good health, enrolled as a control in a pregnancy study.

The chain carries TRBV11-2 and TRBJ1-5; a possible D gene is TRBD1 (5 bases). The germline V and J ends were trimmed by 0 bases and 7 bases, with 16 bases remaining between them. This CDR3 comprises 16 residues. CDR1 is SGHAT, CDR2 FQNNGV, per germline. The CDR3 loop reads CASSLDLGTGGQPQHF. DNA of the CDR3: TGTGCCAGCAGCTTAGATCTGGGGACTGGAGGGCAGCCCCAGCATTTT.

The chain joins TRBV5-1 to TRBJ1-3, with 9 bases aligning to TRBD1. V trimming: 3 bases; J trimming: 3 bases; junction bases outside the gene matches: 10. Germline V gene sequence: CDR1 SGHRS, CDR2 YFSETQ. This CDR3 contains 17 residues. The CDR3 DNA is TGCGCCAGCAGCTGGACAGCACAGGGGGCGGGTGGAAACACCATATATTTT. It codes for CASSWTAQGAGGNTIYF.

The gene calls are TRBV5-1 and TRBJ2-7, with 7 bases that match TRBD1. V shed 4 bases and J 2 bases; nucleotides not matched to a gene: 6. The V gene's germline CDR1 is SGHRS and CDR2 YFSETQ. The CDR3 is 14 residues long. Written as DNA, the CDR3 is TGCGCCAGCAGCCCGACAGGGAGCACCTACGAGCAGTACTTC. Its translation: CASSPTGSTYEQYF. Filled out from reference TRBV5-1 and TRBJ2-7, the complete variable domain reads KAGVTQTPRYLIKTRGQQVTLSCSPISGHRSVSWYQQTPGQGLQFLFEYFSETQRNKGNFPGRFSGRQFSNSRSEMNVSTLELGDSALYLCASSPTGSTYEQYFGPGTRLTVT.

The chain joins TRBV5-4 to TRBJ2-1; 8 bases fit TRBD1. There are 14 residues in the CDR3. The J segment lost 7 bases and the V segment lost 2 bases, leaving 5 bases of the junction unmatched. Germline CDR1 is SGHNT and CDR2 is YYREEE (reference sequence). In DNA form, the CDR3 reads TGTGCCAGCAGCTTCCAGGGGGCTCGGAATGAGCAGTTCTTC. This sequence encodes CASSFQGARNEQFF.

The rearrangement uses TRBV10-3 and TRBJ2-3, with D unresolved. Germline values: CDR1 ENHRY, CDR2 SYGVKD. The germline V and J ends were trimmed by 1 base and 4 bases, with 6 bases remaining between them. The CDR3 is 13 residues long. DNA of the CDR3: TGTGCCATCAGTGAGTGGGCACCAGATACGCAGTATTTT. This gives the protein CAISEWAPDTQYF.

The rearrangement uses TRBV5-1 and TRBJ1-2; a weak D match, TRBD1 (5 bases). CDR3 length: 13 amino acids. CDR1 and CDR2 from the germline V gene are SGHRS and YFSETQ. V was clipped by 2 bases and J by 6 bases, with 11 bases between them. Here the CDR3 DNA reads TGCGCCAGCAGCTTTTACAGGCTTGATGGCTACACCTTC. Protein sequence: CASSFYRLDGYTF.

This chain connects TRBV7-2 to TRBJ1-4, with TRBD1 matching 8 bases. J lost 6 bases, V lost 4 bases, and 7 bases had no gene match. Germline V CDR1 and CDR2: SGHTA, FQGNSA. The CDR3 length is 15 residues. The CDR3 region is CASSSRQGMDEKLFF. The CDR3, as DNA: TGTGCCAGCAGCTCCCGACAGGGGATGGATGAAAAACTGTTTTTT. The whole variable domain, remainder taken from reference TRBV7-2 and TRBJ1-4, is GAGVSQSPSNKVTEKGKDVELRCDPISGHTALYWYRQSLGQGLEFLIYFQGNSAPDKSGLPSDRFSAERTGGSVSTLTIQRTQQEDSAVYLCASSSRQGMDEKLFFGSGTQLSVL.

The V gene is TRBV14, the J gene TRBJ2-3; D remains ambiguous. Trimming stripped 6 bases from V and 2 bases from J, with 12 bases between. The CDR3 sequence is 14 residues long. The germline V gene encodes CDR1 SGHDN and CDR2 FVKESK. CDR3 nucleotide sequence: TGTGCCAGCAGGTCGGCACTAAACACAGATACGCAGTATTTT. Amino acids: CASRSALNTDTQYF.

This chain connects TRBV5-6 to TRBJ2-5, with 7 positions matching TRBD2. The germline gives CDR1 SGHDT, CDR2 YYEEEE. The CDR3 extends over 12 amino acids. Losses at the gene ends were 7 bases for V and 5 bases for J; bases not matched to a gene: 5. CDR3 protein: CASSGRGETQYF. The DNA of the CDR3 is TGTGCCAGCTCCGGGCGGGGGGAGACCCAGTACTTC.

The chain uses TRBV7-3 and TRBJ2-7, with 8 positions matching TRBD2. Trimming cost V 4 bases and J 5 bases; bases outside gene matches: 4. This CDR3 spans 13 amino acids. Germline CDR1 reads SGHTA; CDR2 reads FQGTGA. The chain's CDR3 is CASSYGLANEQYF. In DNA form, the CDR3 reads TGTGCCAGCAGCTACGGACTAGCCAACGAGCAGTACTTC. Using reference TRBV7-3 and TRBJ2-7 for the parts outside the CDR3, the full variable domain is GAGVSQTPSNKVTEKGKYVELRCDPISGHTALYWYRQSLGQGPEFLIYFQGTGAADDSGLPNDRFFAVRPEGSVSTLKIQRTERGDSAVYLCASSYGLANEQYFGPGTRLTVT.

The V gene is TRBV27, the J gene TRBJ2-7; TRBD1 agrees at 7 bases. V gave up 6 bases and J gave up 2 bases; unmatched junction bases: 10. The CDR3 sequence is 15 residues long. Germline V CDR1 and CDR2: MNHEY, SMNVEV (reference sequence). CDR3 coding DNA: TGTGCCAGCAGATACAAGGGGGCAGGGACCTACGAGCAGTACTTC. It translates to CASRYKGAGTYEQYF.